This T cell receptor (beta chain) was identified in a study of response to subunit inactivated influenza vaccine. One entry per CDR3 protein, called by TCRdb with MiXCR from the RT-PCR reads. The table shows roughly 570,000 distinct CDR3 sequences, with roughly 13% occurring only once. This CDR3 has 15 amino acids. Germline V CDR1 and CDR2: SEHNR, FQNEAQ (reference sequence). With V trimmed by 4 bases and J by 3 bases, 7 bases remained unmatched. This clonotype has just a few counts. Its antigen remains unknown. Broader study findings: With each seasonal influenza vaccination, the authors suggested, few new T cells are recruited.

The receptor comes from a man between 45 and 60 years old who received an inactivated influenza vaccine. V is TRBV7-9 and J is TRBJ1-2; the match to TRBD1 covers 8 bases. This material consisted of PBMCs from blood, taken 45 days after vaccination. In DNA, the CDR3 is TGTGCCAGCAGCTCCCCACAGGGGGTATACTATGGCTACACCTTC. It specifies CASSSPQGVYYGYTF.